Each of the 30 T cell receptor beta chains below was sequenced from the same sample in a study of vaccination and CD4 T cells after COVID-19 (dated by TCRdb to 2021 to 2024). According to the study, the label for this sample's treatment or condition signals: approximately nine-day PBMC culture with coronavirus spike peptide pools or control peptides (ViraFEST assay). The antigens these receptors bind are not known. Libraries were made using PCR. Instrument on record: Illumina iSeq 100. TCR sequencing of DNA from cultured CD4+ T cells used the Oncomine TCR Beta short-read assay at the Johns Hopkins FTIC core. TCRdb reanalyzed the raw reads on its own, using fastp at Q25 for trimming and MiXCR for clone calling, and kept in-frame beta chains. Rows are unified per CDR3 protein, each entry keeping the most common DNA and genes. Counted in this sample were about 10,000 distinct CDR3 sequences; about three quarters of them appeared once. Of the sample, about 9.4% falls within the top ten clones.

Material: CD4+ T cells from blood, cultured in vitro. The origin of the receptors is a human donor who had recovered from COVID-19.

The chain has TRBV28 and TRBJ1-4; no definite D call. The V end lost 5 bases, the J end lost 6 bases, and 16 bases lay between the germline ends. The CDR3 covers 15 residues. Per the germline V gene, CDR1 is MDHEN and CDR2 is SYDVKM. In DNA form, the CDR3 reads TGTGCCAGCAGTGAGACCCGCCCGGATGATGAAAAACTGTTTTTT. Encoded protein: CASSETRPDDEKLFF.

The CDR3 region has the DNA TGCGCCAGCAGCCAAGATGTTTTCGGCAGGGTATATTCACCCCTCCACTTT. Its translation is CASSQDVFGRVYSPLHF. V gene TRBV4-1 combines with J gene TRBJ1-6, with a tentative D call TRBD1 (5 bases). CDR1 is MGHRA, CDR2 YSYEKL, per germline. This CDR3 has 17 residues. V shed 0 bases and J shed 8 bases, with 17 bases lying between them.

V and J are TRBV28 and TRBJ1-4; TRBD1 matches 7 bases. Trimming cost V 4 bases and J 5 bases; bases outside gene matches: 10. From germline, CDR1 is MDHEN and CDR2 SYDVKM. The CDR3 length is 16 residues. For the CDR3, the DNA is TGTGCCAGCAGTTGGACTTGGGGACAGCCAAATGAAAAACTGTTTTTT. Residues: CASSWTWGQPNEKLFF. Supplemented by reference TRBV28 and TRBJ1-4, the full variable domain reads DVKVTQSSRYLVKRTGEKVFLECVQDMDHENMFWYRQDPGLGLRLIYFSYDVKMKEKGDIPEGYSVSREKKERFSLILESASTNQTSMYLCASSWTWGQPNEKLFFGSGTQLSVL.

This clonotype was seen just once. The chain has TRBV7-3 and TRBJ2-5, with D unresolved. Germline V gene sequence: CDR1 SGHTA, CDR2 FQGTGA. CDR3 length: 14 amino acids. The germline V and J ends were trimmed by 2 bases and 5 bases, with 12 bases remaining between them. The CDR3 spells CASSLSPSGETQYF. The DNA for the CDR3 is TGTGCCAGCAGCTTATCCCCCAGTGGGGAGACCCAGTACTTC.

The chain recombines TRBV20-1 with TRBJ1-3; the D gene is possibly TRBD1 (5 bases). The germline CDR1 and CDR2 sequences are DFQATT and SNEGSKA (reference sequence). The CDR3 is 13 amino acids. V was trimmed by 4 bases and J by 4 bases, leaving 11 bases between them. The CDR3 region has the DNA TGCAGTGCTATACGGGGGTTGGGAAACACCATATATTTT. Translation gives CSAIRGLGNTIYF.

This clonotype was found a few times. The gene calls are TRBV7-8 and TRBJ1-4, with TRBD1 matching 7 bases. The CDR3 is made up of 15 amino acids. Germline-derived CDR1 and CDR2 are SGHVS and FQNEAQ. The V gene end was trimmed by 4 bases and the J gene end by 0 bases; junction bases not matched to a gene: 2. The CDR3 DNA is TGTGCCAGCAGCTCCGGACAGGCAACTAATGAAAAACTGTTTTTT. This codes for CASSSGQATNEKLFF.

This chain connects TRBV19 to TRBJ2-2; D is uncertain. The CDR3 length is 13 residues. Germline lookup yields CDR1 LNHDA and CDR2 SQIVND (reference sequence). V lost 7 bases, J lost 4 bases, and 10 bases lay in between. CDR3 loop: CASTPTRTGELFF. CDR3 bases: TGTGCCAGTACTCCCACCCGCACCGGGGAGCTGTTTTTT.

The chain is built from TRBV6-1 and TRBJ1-2; 9 positions agree with TRBD1. The V and J ends lost 10 bases and 5 bases, in that order; junction bases with no gene match: 8. The CDR3 contains 13 residues. Germline loops: CDR1 MNHNS, CDR2 SASEGT. This CDR3 reads CATSTGGSYGYTF. CDR3 nucleotide sequence: TGTGCCACCTCGACAGGGGGATCTTATGGCTACACCTTC.

V and J are TRBV20-1 and TRBJ1-1, with D unclear. The CDR3 length is 13 residues. Germline V gene data show CDR1 as DFQATT and CDR2 as SNEGSKA (reference sequence). V lost 7 bases, J lost 1 base, and 13 bases lay in between. CDR3 sequence reads: CSVRVVGNTEAFF. CDR3 DNA: TGCAGTGTTAGGGTGGTTGGGAACACTGAAGCTTTCTTT.

This chain uses TRBV29-1 with TRBJ2-7; 11 bases align to TRBD1. In germline, CDR1 is SQVTM, CDR2 ANQGSEA. Trimming cost V 3 bases and J 3 bases; bases outside gene matches: 7. The length of the CDR3 is 15 residues. The CDR3 region has the DNA TGCAGCGTTGAGCGGGGGACAGGGGGGATCTACGAGCAGTACTTC. Translation gives CSVERGTGGIYEQYF.

J is TRBJ2-1 and V is TRBV2; perhaps TRBD1 as D (6 bases). TRBJ2-7 matches the DNA end more closely, so the J call is doubtful. Germline V lookup: CDR1 SNHLY, CDR2 FYNNEI. The CDR3 has 13 amino acids. In DNA form, the CDR3 reads TGTGCCAGCAGTGACGACAGGCCCTACGAGCAGTACTTC. It encodes CASSDDRPYEQYF.

The rearrangement links TRBV5-1 to TRBJ2-3; 8 nucleotides align to TRBD2. The junction had 13 bases not matched to a gene; V was cut back by 4 bases and J by 6 bases. Germline CDR1 reads SGHRS; CDR2 reads YFSETQ. This CDR3 region has 16 residues. The CDR3 nucleotides read TGCGCCAGCAGCCCCTCACTCGAAGGCGGGGGGGATACGCAGTATTTT. This sequence encodes CASSPSLEGGGDTQYF.

The chain combines TRBV20-1 with TRBJ2-1; the match to TRBD1 covers 7 bases. Germline CDR1 and CDR2: DFQATT and SNEGSKA (reference sequence). V lost 5 bases and J lost 6; bases outside the gene matches: 4. The length of the CDR3 is 12 residues. In nucleotides, the CDR3 is TGCAGTGCTGAGGACAGGTCCAATGAGCAGTTCTTC. This gives the protein CSAEDRSNEQFF.

The chain has TRBV4-1 and TRBJ1-6, with 10 nucleotides matching TRBD1. The germline V gene encodes CDR1 MGHRA and CDR2 YSYEKL. V lost 1 base to trimming and J lost 9 bases; unmatched junction nucleotides: 9. This CDR3 contains 17 residues. CDR3 sequence: CASSQAPPGQGSSPLHF. DNA for the CDR3: TGCGCCAGCAGCCAAGCCCCCCCGGGACAGGGGAGTTCACCCCTCCACTTT.

The chain combines TRBV19 with TRBJ1-2, with 9 positions matching TRBD1. Germline CDR1 and CDR2: LNHDA and SQIVND (reference sequence). The CDR3 is made up of 14 amino acids. Trimming cost V 5 bases and J 3 bases; bases outside gene matches: 4. In nucleotides, the CDR3 is TGTGCCAGTAGTCCGACAGGGGGAGACTATGGCTACACCTTC. This encodes CASSPTGGDYGYTF.

In its sample, this clonotype ranks as large. The rearrangement uses TRBV19 and TRBJ2-3; D is unclear. The CDR3 extends over 16 amino acids. The germline CDR1 and CDR2 sequences are LNHDA and SQIVND (reference sequence). The V and J ends lost 1 base and 0 bases respectively, with 11 bases between them. The CDR3, as DNA: TGTGCCAGTAGTATAGTTCGCGGAAGAAGCACAGATACGCAGTATTTT. Its translation is CASSIVRGRSTDTQYF.

V gene TRBV7-2 combines with J gene TRBJ2-7, with TRBD1 identical over 11 bases. The CDR3 has 13 residues. V dropped 6 bases and J dropped 6; count of bases not matched to a gene: 4. Germline-derived CDR1 and CDR2 are SGHTA and FQGNSA. The CDR3 DNA reads TGTGCCAGCAGAGCCGGGACAGGGGGCGAGCAGTACTTC. Translated, it gives CASRAGTGGEQYF.

The rearrangement uses TRBV10-1 and TRBJ2-1; TRBD2 matches 10 bases. V gave up 0 bases and J gave up 5 bases; unmatched junction bases: 1. Germline V gives CDR1 WNHNN, CDR2 SYGVQD (reference sequence). This CDR3 is built from 15 residues. CDR3 residues: CASSESTSGDNEQFF. In DNA form, the CDR3 reads TGCGCCAGCAGTGAGTCTACTAGCGGGGACAATGAGCAGTTCTTC.

In this sample, this clonotype turned up a few times. This chain links TRBV7-9 with TRBJ1-1, with D possibly TRBD1 on 6 matching bases. The CDR3 runs 13 residues. Trimming removed 4 bases at V and 1 base at J, with 7 bases between. Germline V gene data show CDR1 as SEHNR and CDR2 as FQNEAQ (reference sequence). CDR3 region: CASSSQGNTEAFF. The CDR3 DNA follows: TGTGCCAGCAGCTCACAGGGGAACACTGAAGCTTTCTTT.

The chain carries TRBV20-1 and TRBJ2-1; 8 nucleotides line up with TRBD2. The germline CDR1 and CDR2 sequences are DFQATT and SNEGSKA (reference sequence). J lost 12 bases, V lost 5 bases, and 15 bases had no gene match. The CDR3 is 14 residues long. The CDR3 DNA sequence: TGCAGTGCTCTCACCGGGACTAGTAATGGGGGGCAGTTCTTC. Protein product: CSALTGTSNGGQFF.

The chain joins TRBV7-9 to TRBJ1-6, with D perhaps matching TRBD1 (5 bases). The V end lost 5 bases, the J end lost 9 bases, and 17 bases lay between the germline ends. The CDR3 totals 15 residues. Looked up from germline, CDR1 is SEHNR and CDR2 is FQNEAQ (reference sequence). The CDR3, as DNA: TGTGCCAGCAGCCCGCGGGACGGCTTATCTTCACCCCTCCACTTT. It is translated as CASSPRDGLSSPLHF. Together with reference TRBV7-9 and TRBJ1-6, the CDR3 gives the full variable domain: DTGVSQNPRHKITKRGQNVTFRCDPISEHNRLYWYRQTLGQGPEFLTYFQNEAQLEKSRLLSDRFSAERPKGSFSTLEIQRTEQGDSAMYLCASSPRDGLSSPLHFGNGTRLTVT.

The chain carries TRBV18 and TRBJ2-1, with a tentative D call TRBD2 (5 bases). The CDR3 runs to 14 residues. Germline assignment: CDR1 KGHSH and CDR2 LQKENI. V was shortened by 2 bases and J by 10 bases, with 15 bases between the two germline ends. The DNA of the CDR3 is TGTGCCAGCTCACCAATCTTCGAGGGTGGAGAGCAGTTCTTC. It is translated as CASSPIFEGGEQFF.

The V gene is TRBV2, the J gene TRBJ2-3, with D uncertain. Per the germline V gene, CDR1 is SNHLY and CDR2 is FYNNEI. The CDR3 consists of 15 residues. Between the trimmed V and J ends, which lost 3 bases and 0 bases, there was a span of 10 bases. CDR3 sequence (DNA): TGTGCCAGCAGTGAGCGAAGAATAAGCACAGATACGCAGTATTTT. Translated, it gives CASSERRISTDTQYF.

This chain uses TRBV12-3 or TRBV12-4 with TRBJ1-5, with a tentative D call TRBD1 (5 bases). Trimming removed 2 bases from V and 4 bases from J, with 12 bases in between. This CDR3 contains 15 residues. The CDR3 reads CASSLIQDGNQPQHF. The CDR3 DNA reads TGTGCCAGCAGTTTAATACAGGACGGAAATCAGCCCCAGCATTTT.

V and J are TRBV27 and TRBJ2-3; a weak D match, TRBD2 (6 bases). The CDR3 length is 19 residues. Trimming cost V 11 bases and J 1 base, with 31 bases left between them. Germline CDR1 reads MNHEY; CDR2 reads SMNVEV (reference sequence). As DNA, the CDR3 is TGTGCCCAACCGGGGGAGGATCCTTATCTACCCGCCCGCACAGATACGCAGTATTTT. It specifies CAQPGEDPYLPARTDTQYF.

Within the sample, this clonotype is medium-sized. V usage is TRBV29-1 and J usage is TRBJ2-7; D may correspond to TRBD1 or TRBD2 (5 bases each). This CDR3 spans 12 amino acids. Germline CDR1 and CDR2: SQVTM and ANQGSEA. Trimming took 4 bases from V and 3 from J, leaving 10 bases between them. CDR3 region: CSVAGSRYEQYF. DNA of the CDR3: TGCAGCGTTGCAGGGAGCCGCTACGAGCAGTACTTC.

The rearrangement joins TRBV7-6 to TRBJ2-7; D may be TRBD1 or TRBD2 (5 bases each). The V end was cut by 1 base, the J end by 7 bases, with 14 bases between. The CDR3 covers 14 residues. Germline V gene data show CDR1 as SGHVS and CDR2 as FNYEAQ. DNA of the CDR3: TGTGCCAGCAGCTTAGAGCAGGGAGTACGGGAGCAGTACTTC. It specifies CASSLEQGVREQYF.

The chain employs TRBV18 and TRBJ2-7, with D possibly being TRBD1 (5 bases). The germline V gene encodes CDR1 KGHSH and CDR2 LQKENI. V was shortened by 1 base and J by 0 bases, with 10 bases between the two germline ends. This CDR3 is built from 15 residues. The CDR3 bases are TGTGCCAGCTCACCACGACAGCAAAGCTCCTACGAGCAGTACTTC. This gives the protein CASSPRQQSSYEQYF.

The chain recombines TRBV30 with TRBJ2-7, with no clear D. V was shortened by 6 bases and J by 0 bases, with 9 bases between the two germline ends. The CDR3 sequence is 12 residues long. Germline-derived CDR1 and CDR2 are GTSNPN and SVGIG (reference sequence). CDR3 loop: CACVPSSYEQYF. In DNA, the CDR3 is TGTGCCTGTGTCCCGAGCTCCTACGAGCAGTACTTC.

Only a few counts were recorded for this clonotype. V and J are TRBV27 and TRBJ1-2; 11 bases map to TRBD1. The CDR3 spans 15 residues. J lost 2 bases, V lost 3 bases, and 2 bases had no gene match. Germline CDR1 and CDR2: MNHEY and SMNVEV (reference sequence). CDR3 sequence: CASSFGTGGNYGYTF. The CDR3 DNA reads TGTGCCAGCAGTTTTGGGACAGGGGGAAACTATGGCTACACCTTC.